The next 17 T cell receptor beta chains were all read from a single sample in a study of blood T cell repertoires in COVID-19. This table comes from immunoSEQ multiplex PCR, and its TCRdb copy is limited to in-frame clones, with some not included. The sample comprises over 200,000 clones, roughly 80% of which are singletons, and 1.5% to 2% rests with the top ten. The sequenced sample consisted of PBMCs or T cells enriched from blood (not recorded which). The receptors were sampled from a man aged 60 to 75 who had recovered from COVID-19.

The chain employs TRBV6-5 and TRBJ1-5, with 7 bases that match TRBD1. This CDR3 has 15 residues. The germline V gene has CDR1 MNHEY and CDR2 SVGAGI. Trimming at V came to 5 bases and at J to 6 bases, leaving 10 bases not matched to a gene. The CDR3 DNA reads TGTGCCAGCAGTCTAGACCAGGGGGGAGGTCAGCCCCAGCATTTT. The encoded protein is CASSLDQGGGQPQHF.

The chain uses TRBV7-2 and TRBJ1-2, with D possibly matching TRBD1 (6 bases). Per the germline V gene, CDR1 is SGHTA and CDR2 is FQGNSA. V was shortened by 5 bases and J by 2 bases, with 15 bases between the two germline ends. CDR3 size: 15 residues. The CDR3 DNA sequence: TGTGCCAGCAGCATAGGCAGGGGACCGAACTATGGCTACACCTTC. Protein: CASSIGRGPNYGYTF.

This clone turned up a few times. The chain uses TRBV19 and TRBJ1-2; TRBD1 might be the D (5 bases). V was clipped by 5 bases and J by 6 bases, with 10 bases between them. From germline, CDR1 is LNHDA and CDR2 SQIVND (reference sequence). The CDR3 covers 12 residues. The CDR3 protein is CASSADRDGYTF. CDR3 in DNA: TGTGCCAGTAGTGCCGACAGAGATGGCTACACCTTC.

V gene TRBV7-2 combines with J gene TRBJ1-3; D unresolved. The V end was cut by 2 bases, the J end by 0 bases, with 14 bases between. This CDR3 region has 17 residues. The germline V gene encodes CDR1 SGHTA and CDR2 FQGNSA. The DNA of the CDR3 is TGTGCCAGCAGCTTATATTGGCAGGCCGGCTCTGGAAACACCATATATTTT. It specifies CASSLYWQAGSGNTIYF. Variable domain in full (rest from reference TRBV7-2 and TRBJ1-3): GAGVSQSPSNKVTEKGKDVELRCDPISGHTALYWYRQSLGQGLEFLIYFQGNSAPDKSGLPSDRFSAERTGGSVSTLTIQRTQQEDSAVYLCASSLYWQAGSGNTIYFGEGSWLTVV.

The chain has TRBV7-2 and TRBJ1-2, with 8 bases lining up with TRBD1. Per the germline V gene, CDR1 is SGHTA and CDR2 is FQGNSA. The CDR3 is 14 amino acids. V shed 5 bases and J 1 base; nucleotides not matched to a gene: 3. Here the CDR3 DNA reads TGTGCCAGCAGCCCACAGGGGGATAACTATGGCTACACCTTC. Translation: CASSPQGDNYGYTF.

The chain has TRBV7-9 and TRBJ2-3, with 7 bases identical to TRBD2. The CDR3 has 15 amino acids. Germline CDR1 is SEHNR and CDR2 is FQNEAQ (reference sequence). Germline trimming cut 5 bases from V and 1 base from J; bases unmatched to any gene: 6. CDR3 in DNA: TGTGCCAGCAGCCAGCGGGGCCCTGGCACAGATACGCAGTATTTT. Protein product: CASSQRGPGTDTQYF. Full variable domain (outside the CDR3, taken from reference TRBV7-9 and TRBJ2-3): DTGVSQNPRHKITKRGQNVTFRCDPISEHNRLYWYRQTLGQGPEFLTYFQNEAQLEKSRLLSDRFSAERPKGSFSTLEIQRTEQGDSAMYLCASSQRGPGTDTQYFGPGTRLTVL.

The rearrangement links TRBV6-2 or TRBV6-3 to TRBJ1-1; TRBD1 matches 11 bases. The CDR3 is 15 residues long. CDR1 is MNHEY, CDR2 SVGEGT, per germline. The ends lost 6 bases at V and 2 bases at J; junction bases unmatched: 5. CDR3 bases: TGTGCCAGCAGCCCGGGACAGGGGGTAAACACTGAAGCTTTCTTT. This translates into CASSPGQGVNTEAFF.

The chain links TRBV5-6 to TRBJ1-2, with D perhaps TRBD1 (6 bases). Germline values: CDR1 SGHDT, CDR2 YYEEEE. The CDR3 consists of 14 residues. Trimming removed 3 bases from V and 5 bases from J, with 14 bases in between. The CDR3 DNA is TGTGCCAGCAGCTCACTACAGGGTTTGTATGGCTACACCTTC. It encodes CASSSLQGLYGYTF.

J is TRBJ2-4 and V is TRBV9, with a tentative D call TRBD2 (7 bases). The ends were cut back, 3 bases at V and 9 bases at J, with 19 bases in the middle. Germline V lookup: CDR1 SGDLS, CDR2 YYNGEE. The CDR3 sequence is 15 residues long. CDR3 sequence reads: CASSAGTLPSGIQYF. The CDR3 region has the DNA TGTGCCAGCAGCGCAGGGACACTACCTAGCGGCATTCAGTACTTC.

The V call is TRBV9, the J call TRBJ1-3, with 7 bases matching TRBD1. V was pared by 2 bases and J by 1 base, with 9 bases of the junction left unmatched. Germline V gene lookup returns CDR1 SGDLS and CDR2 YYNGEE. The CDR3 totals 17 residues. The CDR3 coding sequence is TGTGCCAGCAGCGTCTCCGGGACAGTAGCTTCTGGAAACACCATATATTTT. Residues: CASSVSGTVASGNTIYF. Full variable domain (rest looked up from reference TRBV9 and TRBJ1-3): DSGVTQTPKHLITATGQRVTLRCSPRSGDLSVYWYQQSLDQGLQFLIQYYNGEERAKGNILERFSAQQFPDLHSELNLSSLELGDSALYFCASSVSGTVASGNTIYFGEGSWLTVV.

The CDR3 region is CASSSQGAAEAFF. CDR3 bases: TGCGCCAGCAGCTCACAGGGTGCGGCTGAAGCTTTCTTT. The rearrangement joins TRBV5-1 to TRBJ1-1; the D gene is possibly TRBD1 (6 bases). Trimming removed 3 bases from V and 6 bases from J, with 12 bases in between. The CDR3 is made up of 13 amino acids. Germline CDR1 reads SGHRS; CDR2 reads YFSETQ.

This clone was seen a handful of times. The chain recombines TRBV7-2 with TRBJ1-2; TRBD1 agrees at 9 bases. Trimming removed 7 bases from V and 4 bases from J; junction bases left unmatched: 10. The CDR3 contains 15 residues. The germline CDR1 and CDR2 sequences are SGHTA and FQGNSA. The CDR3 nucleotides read TGTGCCAGCAAACAGGGGGCGGATCAAGGCTATGGCTACACCTTC. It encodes CASKQGADQGYGYTF.

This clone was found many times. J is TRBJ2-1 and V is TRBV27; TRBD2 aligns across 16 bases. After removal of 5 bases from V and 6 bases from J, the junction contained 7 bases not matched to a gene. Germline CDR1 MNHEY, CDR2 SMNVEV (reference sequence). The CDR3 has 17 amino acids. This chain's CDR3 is CASSIGTSGGAGNEQFF. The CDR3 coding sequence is TGTGCCAGCAGTATCGGGACTAGCGGGGGGGCGGGCAATGAGCAGTTCTTC.

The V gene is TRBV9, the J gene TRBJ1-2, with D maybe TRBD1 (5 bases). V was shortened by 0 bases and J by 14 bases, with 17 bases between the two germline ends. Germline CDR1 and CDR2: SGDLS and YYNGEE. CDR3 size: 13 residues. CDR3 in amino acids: CASSVAQEGLGTF. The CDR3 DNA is TGTGCCAGCAGCGTAGCTCAGGAGGGACTCGGGACCTTC. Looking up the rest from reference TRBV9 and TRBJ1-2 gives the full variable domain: DSGVTQTPKHLITATGQRVTLRCSPRSGDLSVYWYQQSLDQGLQFLIQYYNGEERAKGNILERFSAQQFPDLHSELNLSSLELGDSALYFCASSVAQEGLGTFGSGTRLTVV.

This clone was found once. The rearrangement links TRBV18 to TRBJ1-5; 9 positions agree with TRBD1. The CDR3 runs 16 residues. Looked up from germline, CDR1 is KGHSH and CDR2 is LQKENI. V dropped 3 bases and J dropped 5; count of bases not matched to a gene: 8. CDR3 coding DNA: TGTGCCAGCTCACCCGGGACAGGGACCCTGGATCAGCCCCAGCATTTT. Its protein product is CASSPGTGTLDQPQHF.

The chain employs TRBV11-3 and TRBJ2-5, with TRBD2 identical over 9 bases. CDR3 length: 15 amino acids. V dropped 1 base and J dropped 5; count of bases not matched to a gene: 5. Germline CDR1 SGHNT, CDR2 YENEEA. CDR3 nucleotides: TGTGCCAGCAGCTTAGGGACTAGCGTATTTGAGACCCAGTACTTC. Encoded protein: CASSLGTSVFETQYF.

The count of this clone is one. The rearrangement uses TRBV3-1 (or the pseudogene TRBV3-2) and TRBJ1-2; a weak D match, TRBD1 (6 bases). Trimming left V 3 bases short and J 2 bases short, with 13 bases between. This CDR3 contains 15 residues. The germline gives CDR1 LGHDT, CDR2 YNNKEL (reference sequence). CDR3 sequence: CASSHLARGNYGYTF. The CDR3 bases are TGTGCCAGCAGCCATCTAGCCAGGGGCAACTATGGCTACACCTTC.